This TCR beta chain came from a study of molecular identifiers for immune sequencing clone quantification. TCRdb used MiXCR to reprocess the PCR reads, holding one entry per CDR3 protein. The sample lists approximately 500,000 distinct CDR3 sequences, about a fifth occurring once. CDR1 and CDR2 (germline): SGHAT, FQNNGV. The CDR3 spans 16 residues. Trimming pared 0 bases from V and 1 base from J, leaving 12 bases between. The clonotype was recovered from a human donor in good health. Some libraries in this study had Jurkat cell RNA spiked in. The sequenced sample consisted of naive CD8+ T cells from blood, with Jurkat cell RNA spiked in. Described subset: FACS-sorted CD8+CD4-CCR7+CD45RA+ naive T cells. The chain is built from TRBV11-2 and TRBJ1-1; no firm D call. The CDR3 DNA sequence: TGTGCCAGCAGCTTAGATCTCGTGCGGCCGAACACTGAAGCTTTCTTT. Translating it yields CASSLDLVRPNTEAFF. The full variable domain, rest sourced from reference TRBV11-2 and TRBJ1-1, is EAGVAQSPRYKIIEKRQSVAFWCNPISGHATLYWYQQILGQGPKLLIQFQNNGVVDDSQLPKDRFSAERLKGVDSTLKIQPAKLEDSAVYLCASSLDLVRPNTEAFFGQGTRLTVV.